These 8 T cell receptor beta chains came from one sample sequenced in a study of T cell responses to AZD1222 COVID-19 vaccine. The protocol was immunoSEQ multiplex PCR, while the TCRdb copy is restricted to in-frame clones and leaves out a portion. The table has roughly 120,000 clones, 70% to 90% seen once; the top ten hold about 6%. The specimen comprised peripheral blood, sampled on day 0 of AZD1222 vaccination. These TCRs come from an adult in good health.

This clone was seen more than once but under ten times. The chain uses TRBV19 and TRBJ1-4, with 9 bases matching TRBD1. Trimming removed 0 bases from V and 9 bases from J; junction bases left unmatched: 2. Germline V CDR1 and CDR2: LNHDA, SQIVND (reference sequence). There are 14 residues in the CDR3. Here the CDR3 DNA reads TGTGCCAGTAGTATAGAAGGGACAGGGCAAAAACTGTTTTTT. This gives the protein CASSIEGTGQKLFF. The full variable domain, completed using reference TRBV19 and TRBJ1-4, is DGGITQSPKYLFRKEGQNVTLSCEQNLNHDAMYWYRQDPGQGLRLIYYSQIVNDFQKGDIAEGYSVSREKKESFPLTVTSAQKNPTAFYLCASSIEGTGQKLFFGSGTQLSVL.

Notes on this clone: Relative to the germline gene, one junction end is altered; a read error may explain this. The chain carries TRBV7-7 and TRBJ2-7; 8 nucleotides line up with TRBD1. Per germline, CDR1 SSHAT and CDR2 FNYEAQ (reference sequence). There are 13 residues in the CDR3. As DNA, the CDR3 is TGTGCTAGCAGCTTCACACAGGGGGACGAGCAGTACTTC. Encoded protein: CASSFTQGDEQYF.

The genes are TRBV7-8 and TRBJ2-7; no clear D gene. The ends were cut back, 3 bases at V and 6 bases at J, with 15 bases in the middle. From germline, CDR1 is SGHVS and CDR2 FQNEAQ. The CDR3 covers 14 residues. The CDR3 loop reads CASSFEQPLGEQYF. In DNA, the CDR3 is TGTGCCAGCAGCTTTGAACAACCTCTTGGCGAGCAGTACTTC. The full variable domain, its missing parts supplied by reference TRBV7-8 and TRBJ2-7, is GAGVSQSPRYKVAKRGQDVALRCDPISGHVSLFWYQQALGQGPEFLTYFQNEAQLDKSGLPSDRFFAERPEGSVSTLKIQRTQQEDSAVYLCASSFEQPLGEQYFGPGTRLTVT.

V gene TRBV15 combines with J gene TRBJ1-1, with D tentatively TRBD1 (5 bases). V was shortened by 8 bases and J by 5 bases, with 18 bases between the two germline ends. Germline V gene data show CDR1 as LNHNV and CDR2 as YYDKDF (reference sequence). The CDR3 has 14 residues. CDR3 sequence (DNA): TGTGCCACCGACCAGGGACGGGGGGTAACTGAAGCTTTCTTT. This gives the protein CATDQGRGVTEAFF.

V gene TRBV5-6 combines with J gene TRBJ1-6; D gene uncertain. CDR1 is SGHDT and CDR2 is YYEEEE in the germline V gene. This CDR3 region has 17 residues. The V gene lost 1 base and the J gene lost 9 bases, with 20 bases spanning the gap. The CDR3 loop reads CASSLSRIPLRGSPLHF. The CDR3, as DNA: TGTGCCAGCAGCTTGTCTCGGATTCCGTTAAGAGGTTCACCCCTCCACTTT.

The chain joins TRBV5-1 to TRBJ2-7; D is tentatively TRBD1 or TRBD2 (5 bases each). Germline CDR1 SGHRS, CDR2 YFSETQ. The V end was cut by 4 bases, the J end by 5 bases, with 10 bases between. The CDR3 is made up of 12 amino acids. CDR3: CASSQGVNEQYF. CDR3 nucleotide sequence: TGCGCCAGCAGCCAGGGAGTGAACGAGCAGTACTTC.

CDR3 sequence (DNA): TGTGCCAGCAGTTTAATGGGGGGGCTCTACAATGAGCAGTTCTTC. The encoded protein is CASSLMGGLYNEQFF. The J gene is TRBJ2-1, the V gene TRBV27; possibly TRBD2 for D (7 bases). V was clipped by 2 bases and J by 3 bases, with 11 bases between them. The CDR3 loop spans 15 amino acids. The germline V gene encodes CDR1 MNHEY and CDR2 SMNVEV (reference sequence).

V usage is TRBV7-6 and J usage is TRBJ2-2; D unclear. The CDR3 is made up of 15 amino acids. Germline values: CDR1 SGHVS, CDR2 FNYEAQ. The ends were cut back, 5 bases at V and 3 bases at J, with 13 bases in the middle. CDR3 bases: TGTGCCAGCAGCCGATGGGGAAGTGACACCGGGGAGCTGTTTTTT. This translates into CASSRWGSDTGELFF.